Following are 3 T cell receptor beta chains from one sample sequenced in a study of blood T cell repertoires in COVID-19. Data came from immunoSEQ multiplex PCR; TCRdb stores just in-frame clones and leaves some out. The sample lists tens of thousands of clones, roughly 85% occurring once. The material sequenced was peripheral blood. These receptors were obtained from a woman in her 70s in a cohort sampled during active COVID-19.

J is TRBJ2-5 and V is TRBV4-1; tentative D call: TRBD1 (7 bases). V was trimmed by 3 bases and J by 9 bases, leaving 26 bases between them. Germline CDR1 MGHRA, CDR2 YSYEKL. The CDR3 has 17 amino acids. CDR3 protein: CASSHMGQGGIQAAQYF. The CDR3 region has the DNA TGCGCCAGCAGCCATATGGGGCAGGGGGGTATCCAGGCGGCCCAGTACTTC.

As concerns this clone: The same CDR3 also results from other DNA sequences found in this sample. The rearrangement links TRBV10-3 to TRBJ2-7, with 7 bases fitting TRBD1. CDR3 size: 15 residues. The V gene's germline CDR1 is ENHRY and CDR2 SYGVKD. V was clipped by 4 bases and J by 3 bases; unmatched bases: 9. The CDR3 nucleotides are TGTGCCATCAGTGGCGGTACAGGGGCAAACTACGAGCAGTACTTC. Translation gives CAISGGTGANYEQYF.

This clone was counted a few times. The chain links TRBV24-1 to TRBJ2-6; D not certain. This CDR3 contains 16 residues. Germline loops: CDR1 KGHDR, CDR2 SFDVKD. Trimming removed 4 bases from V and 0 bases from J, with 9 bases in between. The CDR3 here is CATSDSASSGANVLTF. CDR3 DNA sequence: TGTGCCACCAGTGACTCTGCCAGCTCTGGGGCCAACGTCCTGACTTTC.